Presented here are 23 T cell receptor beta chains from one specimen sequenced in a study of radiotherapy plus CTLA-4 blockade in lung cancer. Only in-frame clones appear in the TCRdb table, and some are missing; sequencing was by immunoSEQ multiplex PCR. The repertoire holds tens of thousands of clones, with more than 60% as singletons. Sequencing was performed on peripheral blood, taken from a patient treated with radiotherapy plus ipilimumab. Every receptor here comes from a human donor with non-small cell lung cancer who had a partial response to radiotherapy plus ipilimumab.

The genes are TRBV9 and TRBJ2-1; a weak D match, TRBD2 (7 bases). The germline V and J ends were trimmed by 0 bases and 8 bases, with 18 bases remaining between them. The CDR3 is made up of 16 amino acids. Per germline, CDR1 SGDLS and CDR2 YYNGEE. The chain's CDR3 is CASSVASWGGRHEQFF. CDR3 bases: TGTGCCAGCAGCGTAGCTTCGTGGGGGGGCCGCCATGAGCAGTTCTTC.

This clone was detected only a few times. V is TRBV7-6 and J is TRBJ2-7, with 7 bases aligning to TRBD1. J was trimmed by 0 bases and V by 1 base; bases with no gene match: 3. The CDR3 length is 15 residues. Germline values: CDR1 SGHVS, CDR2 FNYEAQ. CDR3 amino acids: CASSLGRDSSYEQYF. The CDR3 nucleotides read TGTGCCAGCAGCTTAGGAAGGGACAGCTCCTACGAGCAGTACTTC. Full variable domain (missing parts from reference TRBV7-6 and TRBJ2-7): GAGVSQSPRYKVTKRGQDVALRCDPISGHVSLYWYRQALGQGPEFLTYFNYEAQQDKSGLPNDRFSAERPEGSISTLTIQRTEQRDSAMYRCASSLGRDSSYEQYFGPGTRLTVT.

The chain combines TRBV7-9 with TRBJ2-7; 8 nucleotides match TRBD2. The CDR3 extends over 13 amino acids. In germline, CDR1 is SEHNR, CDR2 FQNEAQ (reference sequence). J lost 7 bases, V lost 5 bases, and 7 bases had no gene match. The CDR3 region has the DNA TGTGCCAGCAGCATGGGACTAGTGAGGGAGCAGTACTTC. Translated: CASSMGLVREQYF.

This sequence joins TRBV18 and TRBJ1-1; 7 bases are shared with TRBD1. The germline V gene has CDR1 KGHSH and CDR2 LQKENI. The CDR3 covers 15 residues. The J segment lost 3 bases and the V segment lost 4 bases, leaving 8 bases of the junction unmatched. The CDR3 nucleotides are TGTGCCAGCTCACGCGACAGGGAGTACGACACTGAAGCTTTCTTT. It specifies CASSRDREYDTEAFF.

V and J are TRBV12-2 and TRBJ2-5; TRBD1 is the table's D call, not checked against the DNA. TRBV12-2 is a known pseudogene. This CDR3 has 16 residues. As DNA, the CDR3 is TGTGCAAGTCGCCCTCGGACAGGGAGGTATCGGGAGACCCAGTACTTC. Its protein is CASRPRTGRYRETQYF.

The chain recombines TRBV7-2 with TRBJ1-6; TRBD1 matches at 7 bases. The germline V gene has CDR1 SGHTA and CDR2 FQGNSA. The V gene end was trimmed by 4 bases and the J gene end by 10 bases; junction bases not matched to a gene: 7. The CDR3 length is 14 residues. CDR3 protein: CASSSTGAQSPLHF. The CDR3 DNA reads TGTGCCAGCAGCTCTACAGGGGCACAATCACCCCTCCACTTT.

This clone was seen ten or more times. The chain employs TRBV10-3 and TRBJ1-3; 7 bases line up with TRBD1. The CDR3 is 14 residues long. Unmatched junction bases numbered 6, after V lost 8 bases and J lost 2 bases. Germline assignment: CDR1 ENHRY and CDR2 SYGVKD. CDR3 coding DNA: TGTGCCATCGCGACAGGGTTTACTGGAAACACCATATATTTT. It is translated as CAIATGFTGNTIYF.

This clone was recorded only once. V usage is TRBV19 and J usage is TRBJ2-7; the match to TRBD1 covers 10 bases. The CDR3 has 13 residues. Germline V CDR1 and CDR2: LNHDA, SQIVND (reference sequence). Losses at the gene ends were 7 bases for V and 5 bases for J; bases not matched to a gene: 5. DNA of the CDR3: TGTGCCAGTACCAGGACAGGGGGGAACGAGCAGTACTTC. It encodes CASTRTGGNEQYF.

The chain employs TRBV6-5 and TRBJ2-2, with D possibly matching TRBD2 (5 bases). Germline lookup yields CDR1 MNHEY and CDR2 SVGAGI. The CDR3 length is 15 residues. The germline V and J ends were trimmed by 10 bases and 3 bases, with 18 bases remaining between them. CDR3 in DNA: TGTGCCACCACCCCCGGGGTCGTGTACACCGGGGAGCTGTTTTTT. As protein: CATTPGVVYTGELFF.

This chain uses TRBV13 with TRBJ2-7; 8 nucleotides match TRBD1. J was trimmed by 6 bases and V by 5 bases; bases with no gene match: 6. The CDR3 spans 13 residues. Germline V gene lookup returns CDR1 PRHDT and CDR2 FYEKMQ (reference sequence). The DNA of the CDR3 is TGTGCCAGCAGCCCACAGGGGGTAGGCGAGCAGTACTTC. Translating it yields CASSPQGVGEQYF.

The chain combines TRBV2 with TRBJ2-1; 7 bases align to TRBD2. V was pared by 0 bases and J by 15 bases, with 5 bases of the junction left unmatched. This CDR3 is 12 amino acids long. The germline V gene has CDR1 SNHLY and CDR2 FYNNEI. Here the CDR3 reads CASSEARGYRFF. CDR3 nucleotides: TGTGCCAGCAGTGAAGCGCGGGGGTATCGGTTCTTC.

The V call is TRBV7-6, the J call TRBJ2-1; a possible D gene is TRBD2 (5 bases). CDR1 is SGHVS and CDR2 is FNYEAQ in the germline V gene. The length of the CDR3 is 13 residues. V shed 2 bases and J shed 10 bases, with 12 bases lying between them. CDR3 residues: CASSLSPGYEQFF. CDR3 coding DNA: TGTGCCAGCAGCTTATCCCCGGGATACGAGCAGTTCTTC.

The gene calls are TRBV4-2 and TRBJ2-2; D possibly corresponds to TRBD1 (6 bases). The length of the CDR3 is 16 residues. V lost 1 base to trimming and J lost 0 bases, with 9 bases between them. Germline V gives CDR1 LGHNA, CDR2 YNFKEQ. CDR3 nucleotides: TGTGCCAGCAGCCAAGGCAACAGGGCGAACACCGGGGAGCTGTTTTTT. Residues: CASSQGNRANTGELFF.

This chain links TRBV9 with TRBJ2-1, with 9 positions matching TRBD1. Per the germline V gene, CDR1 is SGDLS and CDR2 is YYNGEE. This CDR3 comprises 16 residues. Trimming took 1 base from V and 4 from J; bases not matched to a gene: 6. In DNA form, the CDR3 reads TGTGCCAGCAGCGTAACGGGACAGGGTCGTTACAATGAGCAGTTCTTC. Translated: CASSVTGQGRYNEQFF.

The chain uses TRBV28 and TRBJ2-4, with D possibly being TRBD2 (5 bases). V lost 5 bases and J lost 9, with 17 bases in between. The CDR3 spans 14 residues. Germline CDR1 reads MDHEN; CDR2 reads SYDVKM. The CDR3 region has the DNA TGTGCCAGCAGTCCCCAAAAAGTGGCGGGCATTCAGTACTTC. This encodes CASSPQKVAGIQYF.

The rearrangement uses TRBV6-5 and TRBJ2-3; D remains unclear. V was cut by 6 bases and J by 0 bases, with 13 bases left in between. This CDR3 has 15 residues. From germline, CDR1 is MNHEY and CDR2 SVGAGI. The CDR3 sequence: CASRPHTVSTDTQYF. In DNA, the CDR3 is TGTGCCAGCAGACCCCATACAGTTAGCACAGATACGCAGTATTTT.

CDR3 bases: TGTGCCAGCCGGTGGGGGGGGGCCGGGGAGCTGTTTTTT. It is translated as CASRWGGAGELFF. This chain links TRBV6-5 with TRBJ2-2; 7 nucleotides align to TRBD2. V dropped 8 bases and J dropped 6; count of bases not matched to a gene: 6. CDR1 MNHEY and CDR2 SVGAGI come from the germline V gene. The CDR3 consists of 13 residues.

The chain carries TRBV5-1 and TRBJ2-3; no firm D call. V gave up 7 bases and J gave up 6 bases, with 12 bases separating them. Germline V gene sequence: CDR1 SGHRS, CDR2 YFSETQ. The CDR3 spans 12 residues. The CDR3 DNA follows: TGCGCCAGCTCCCCGGGTCACGATACGCAGTATTTT. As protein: CASSPGHDTQYF.

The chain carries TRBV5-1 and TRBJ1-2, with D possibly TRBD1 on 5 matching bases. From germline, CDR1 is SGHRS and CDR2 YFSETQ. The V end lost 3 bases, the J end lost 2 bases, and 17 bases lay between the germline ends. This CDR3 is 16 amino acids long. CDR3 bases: TGCGCCAGCAGCTCCGGAATTGGACAACACAACTATGGCTACACCTTC. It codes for CASSSGIGQHNYGYTF.

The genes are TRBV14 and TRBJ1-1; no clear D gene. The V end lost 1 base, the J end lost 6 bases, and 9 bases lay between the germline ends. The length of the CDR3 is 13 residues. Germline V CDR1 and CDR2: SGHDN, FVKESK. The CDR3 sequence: CASSQVVGPEAFF. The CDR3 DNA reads TGTGCCAGCAGCCAAGTTGTGGGCCCTGAAGCTTTCTTT.

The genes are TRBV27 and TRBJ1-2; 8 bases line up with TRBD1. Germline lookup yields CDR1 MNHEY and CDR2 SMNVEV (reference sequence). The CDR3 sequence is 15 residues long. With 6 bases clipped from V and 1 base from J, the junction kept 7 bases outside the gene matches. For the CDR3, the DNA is TGTGCCAGCAGGGCCCGACAGGGGTTTAACTATGGCTACACCTTC. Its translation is CASRARQGFNYGYTF.

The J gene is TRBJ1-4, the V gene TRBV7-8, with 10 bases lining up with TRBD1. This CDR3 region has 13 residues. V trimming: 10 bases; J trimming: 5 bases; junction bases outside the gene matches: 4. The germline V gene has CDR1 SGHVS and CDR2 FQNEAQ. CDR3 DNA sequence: TGTGCCACCCGGGACAGGGGAAATGAAAAACTGTTTTTT. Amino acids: CATRDRGNEKLFF. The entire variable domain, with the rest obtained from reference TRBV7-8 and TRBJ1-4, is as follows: GAGVSQSPRYKVAKRGQDVALRCDPISGHVSLFWYQQALGQGPEFLTYFQNEAQLDKSGLPSDRFFAERPEGSVSTLKIQRTQQEDSAVYLCATRDRGNEKLFFGSGTQLSVL.

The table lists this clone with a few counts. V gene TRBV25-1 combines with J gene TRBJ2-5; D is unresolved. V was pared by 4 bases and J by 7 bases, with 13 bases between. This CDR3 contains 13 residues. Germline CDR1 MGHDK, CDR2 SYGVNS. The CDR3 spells CASSGIATGTQYF. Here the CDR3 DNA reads TGTGCCAGCAGTGGGATAGCCACCGGGACCCAGTACTTC.